The entry below describes one T cell receptor beta chain. In this sample, this clone turned up a few times. Its antigen remains unidentified. Base qualities were left out, and no much larger clone turns up one base away. CDR1 SNHLY and CDR2 FYNNEI are derived from the germline V gene. Trimming removed 5 bases from V and 3 bases from J; the gene matches leave 3 bases unexplained. The CDR3 numbers 13 residues from cysteine through phenylalanine. Of the read, only the CDR3 DNA is kept; its 39 bases are in frame from base 1. The T-cell fraction in tumor and uninvolved lung tissue was provided by TCR sequencing with the immunoSEQ assay. The study's processing was this. To analyze survival, patients were divided into a high T-cell fraction group (upper tertile) and a low T-cell fraction group (lower two tertiles), and the two groups were compared using a log-rank test. A signed-rank test was used to test paired tumor versus uninvolved lung differences in T-cell fraction. TCRdb mirrors the immuneACCESS table, restricted to in-frame sequences. Some clones are absent from its copies; in checked studies, under half trace to an unresolved V gene, and the reason for the others is unknown. That table furnishes V, J and clone size, whereas the DNA furnished D and trimming. The sample table shows some 16,000 clones, and 69% are seen once. The ten largest clones capture approximately 6% of the sample.

The record originates from a study of tumor-infiltrating lymphocytes in localized non-small cell lung cancer (dated by TCRdb to the early 2020s). Notes on the research overall: The cohort included patients whose samples were collected after neoadjuvant chemotherapy, as well as both smokers and never-smokers and several histologies. Resected tumor tissue and uninvolved lung tissue described as non-adjacent to the tumor were contributed by each patient, with both tissues obtained from the same patient. TCR sequencing was one of several integrated assays, alongside flow cytometry, multiplex immunofluorescence, RNA-seq, exome sequencing and proteomics, applied to the same patients. The overall ICON cohort comprised 150 or so surgical patients with localized non-small cell lung cancer whose tumors were resected. A total of over 45 patients were included in the paired tumor versus uninvolved lung comparison of immunoSEQ T-cell fraction.

Here is what the overall study found, with its caveats: Because assay coverage varied across patients depending on available tissue quantity, TCR sequencing was performed for only a subset of the cohort. Because different assays used different pieces of the same tissue, intratumor heterogeneity could not be separated from technical variation. Consistent with immunofluorescence CD3 counts, TCRbeta sequencing supported greater T cell infiltration in tumors than in uninvolved lung tissue. TCR-derived T-cell fraction did not differ between the flow cytometry-defined immunotypes IM1 (good prognosis) and IM2 (poor prognosis). Tumor T-cell fraction from TCR sequencing was not associated with recurrence-free survival (p = 0.61).

ICON enrollment began in the first half of 2016, and the last patient was enrolled in late 2018. In a subcohort of around 72 patients, fresh tumor and matched uninvolved tissue were collected for in-depth immune analyses, with TCR sequencing among those analyses. No cell sorting was done, and TCR sequencing was instead run on DNA isolated from bulk tissue. Sequencing input: lung tumor tissue. Here the chain combines TRBV2 and TRBJ2-5; TRBD2 lines up with 7 middle nucleotides. This TCR was sampled from a human donor with non-small cell lung cancer. CDR3 loop: CASSSGMEETQYF. The DNA sequence is TGTGCCAGCAGTAGCGGGATGGAAGAGACCCAGTACTTC.